The clone carrying this T cell receptor (beta chain) was observed a few times. Its antigen remains unidentified. One end of the junction varies from germline; a read error may be responsible. CDR1 and CDR2 from the germline V gene are SEHNR and FQNEAQ (reference sequence). CDR3 size: 16 residues. These data are taken from a study of cytomegalovirus exposure and HLA in healthy donors. Findings and caveats of the study: The authors later found HLA-associated TCR beta chains more clonally expanded than equally common others. The study dropped some indistinguishable V segments, TRBV6-2 and TRBV6-3 among them. In an earlier analysis, about 87% or about 30%: the productive usage of most TCR beta V segments. The study designated some 180 TCR beta chains cytomegalovirus-associated.

The primer mix had 60 Vbeta and 13 Jbeta primers. TCRdb's table, derived via immunoSEQ multiplex PCR, lists solely in-frame clones and lacks some. The top ten hold more than 2.5% of the sample, which has about 110,000 clones, roughly three quarters seen once. Sequencing was carried out using PBMCs. V is TRBV7-9 and J is TRBJ1-2; TRBD1 aligns across 7 bases. The TCR was taken from a man under 40 in good health and CMV-seronegative. CDR3 in DNA: TGTTCCAGCATGCCCCCCTCATTAACAGGGGTCTATGGCTACACCTTC. This sequence encodes CSSMPPSLTGVYGYTF. Full variable domain (missing parts from reference TRBV7-9 and TRBJ1-2): DTGVSQNPRHKITKRGQNVTFRCDPISEHNRLYWYRQTLGQGPEFLTYFQNEAQLEKSRLLSDRFSAERPKGSFSTLEIQRTEQGDSAMYLCSSMPPSLTGVYGYTFGSGTRLTVV.